These 32 T cell receptor beta chains share one sample of origin, sequenced in a study of blood T cell repertoires in COVID-19. The assay was immunoSEQ multiplex PCR, and TCRdb's table has in-frame clones only and misses some. This table has 310,000 or so clones, around four fifths appearing once. Specimen: peripheral blood. All receptors come from a woman in her fifties or sixties with acute or convalescent COVID-19.

The J gene is TRBJ1-1, the V gene TRBV11-3; 9 bases fit TRBD1. The germline V gene has CDR1 SGHNT and CDR2 YENEEA. V dropped 4 bases and J dropped 11; count of bases not matched to a gene: 5. The length of the CDR3 is 12 residues. The CDR3 sequence is CASSSGQGKAFF. In DNA form, the CDR3 reads TGTGCCAGCAGCTCCGGACAGGGGAAGGCTTTCTTT.

The V call is TRBV7-3, the J call TRBJ2-7, with 8 bases lining up with TRBD2. This CDR3 is built from 15 residues. Germline CDR1 is SGHTA and CDR2 is FQGTGA. V shed 4 bases and J 2 bases; nucleotides not matched to a gene: 7. The chain's CDR3 is CASSYQAGDPYEQYF. CDR3 nucleotide sequence: TGTGCCAGCAGCTACCAAGCGGGAGATCCCTACGAGCAGTACTTC.

The chain uses TRBV6-4 and TRBJ2-2; 11 bases are a match to TRBD2. V was pared by 6 bases and J by 1 base, with 10 bases of the junction left unmatched. CDR1 MRHNA and CDR2 SNTAGT come from the germline V gene. This CDR3 comprises 18 residues. The DNA for the CDR3 is TGTGCCAGCAGCCCGACTAGCGGGGATATTCAGAACACCGGGGAGCTGTTTTTT. Amino acid sequence: CASSPTSGDIQNTGELFF.

The V call is TRBV5-1, the J call TRBJ1-1, with D possibly matching TRBD1 (6 bases). The CDR3 length is 15 residues. Trimming took off 6 bases at V and 1 base at J, with 16 bases between the two ends. CDR1 and CDR2 (germline): SGHRS, YFSETQ. Here the CDR3 reads CASTLSGGANTEAFF. DNA of the CDR3: TGCGCCAGCACCTTATCTGGGGGGGCGAACACTGAAGCTTTCTTT.

This clone was observed a handful of times. The chain is built from TRBV18 and TRBJ1-5; tentative D call: TRBD1 (6 bases). The germline V gene encodes CDR1 KGHSH and CDR2 LQKENI. The CDR3 has 16 amino acids. Trimming left V 5 bases short and J 4 bases short, with 18 bases between. CDR3 region: CASSWQPGASNQPQHF. The CDR3 nucleotides are TGTGCCAGCTCATGGCAACCAGGGGCTTCAAATCAGCCCCAGCATTTT.

The chain links TRBV19 to TRBJ1-6; 7 nucleotides line up with TRBD1. V was pared by 3 bases and J by 4 bases, with 3 bases of the junction left unmatched. The CDR3 runs to 15 residues. CDR1 is LNHDA and CDR2 is SQIVND in the germline V gene (reference sequence). In DNA, the CDR3 is TGTGCCAGTAGTATGGGGACAGCATATAATTCACCCCTCCACTTT. It yields the protein CASSMGTAYNSPLHF.

J is TRBJ1-2 and V is TRBV3-1 (or the pseudogene TRBV3-2); TRBD1 might be the D (5 bases). Germline CDR1 and CDR2: LGHDT and YNNKEL (reference sequence). V was shortened by 2 bases and J by 2 bases, with 12 bases between the two germline ends. The CDR3 has 15 residues. The CDR3 DNA reads as TGTGCCAGCAGCCAACTCGGCAGGGAAAACTATGGCTACACCTTC. Its protein is CASSQLGRENYGYTF.

The genes are TRBV11-2 and TRBJ1-2; D is unclear. The ends were cut back, 8 bases at V and 8 bases at J, with 6 bases in the middle. This CDR3 is 9 amino acids long. Per the germline V gene, CDR1 is SGHAT and CDR2 is FQNNGV. As DNA, the CDR3 is TGTGCCAGCTTCTACGGCTACACCTTC. As protein: CASFYGYTF.

The chain recombines TRBV24-1 with TRBJ1-5; D is possibly TRBD1 (5 bases). This CDR3 is 13 amino acids long. Trimming stripped 9 bases from V and 5 bases from J, with 13 bases between. In germline, CDR1 is KGHDR, CDR2 SFDVKD. The CDR3 DNA reads TGTGCCACCTCGCCAGGGTTATATCAGCCCCAGCATTTT. Encoded protein: CATSPGLYQPQHF.

This clone was counted only a few times. The chain uses TRBV11-2 and TRBJ2-2; D possibly corresponds to TRBD1 (5 bases). Germline loops: CDR1 SGHAT, CDR2 FQNNGV. The germline V and J ends were trimmed by 11 bases and 1 base, with 11 bases remaining between them. The CDR3 is 13 amino acids. CDR3 nucleotide sequence: TGTGCCTCCCGTAGGGGGAACACCGGGGAGCTGTTTTTT. Amino acid sequence: CASRRGNTGELFF.

The chain is built from TRBV4-1 and TRBJ2-3; no clear D. Trimming removed 1 base from V and 2 bases from J, with 10 bases in between. Germline assignment: CDR1 MGHRA and CDR2 YSYEKL. The CDR3 has 15 residues. CDR3 DNA: TGCGCCAGCAGCCAAGTCTCCTCTAACACAGATACGCAGTATTTT. Translation gives CASSQVSSNTDTQYF.

This clone was detected only once. This chain's CDR3 is CASSVSGVGPDTQYF. The DNA of the CDR3 is TGCGCCAGCAGTGTTAGCGGGGTCGGCCCAGATACGCAGTATTTT. The chain uses TRBV5-1 and TRBJ2-3; TRBD2 matches at 8 bases. V was pared by 5 bases and J by 4 bases, with 9 bases of the junction left unmatched. The CDR3 covers 15 residues. In germline, CDR1 is SGHRS, CDR2 YFSETQ.

In its sample, this clone was seen many times. This sample also contains other DNA sequences that code for the same CDR3. V and J are TRBV2 and TRBJ1-1; 11 bases map to TRBD1. The V gene end was trimmed by 6 bases and the J gene end by 5 bases; junction bases not matched to a gene: 2. Germline V CDR1 and CDR2: SNHLY, FYNNEI. The CDR3 spans 13 residues. CDR3 coding DNA: TGTGCCAGCAGGGACAGGGGGCCAACTGAAGCTTTCTTT. Translated: CASRDRGPTEAFF. Full variable domain (outside the CDR3, taken from reference TRBV2 and TRBJ1-1): EPEVTQTPSHQVTQMGQEVILRCVPISNHLYFYWYRQILGQKVEFLVSFYNNEISEKSEIFDDQFSVERPDGSNFTLKIRSTKLEDSAMYFCASRDRGPTEAFFGQGTRLTVV.

This CDR3 is CASSPRTANYGYTF. CDR3 nucleotide sequence: TGTGCCAGCAGCCCAAGGACAGCTAACTATGGCTACACCTTC. The rearrangement joins TRBV7-2 to TRBJ1-2, with D perhaps matching TRBD1 (6 bases). Looked up from germline, CDR1 is SGHTA and CDR2 is FQGNSA. This CDR3 has 14 amino acids. V lost 5 bases to trimming and J lost 0 bases, with 10 bases between them.

The genes are TRBV30 and TRBJ2-2, with no clear D. Germline CDR1 is GTSNPN and CDR2 is SVGIG (reference sequence). V shed 2 bases and J shed 6 bases, with 7 bases lying between them. The CDR3 is 12 residues long. The chain's CDR3 is CAWSNSPGELFF. CDR3 in DNA: TGTGCCTGGAGTAACAGCCCCGGGGAGCTGTTTTTT.

The J gene is TRBJ2-5, the V gene TRBV28, with a weak D call TRBD1 (6 bases). Germline V gene data show CDR1 as MDHEN and CDR2 as SYDVKM. V lost 3 bases and J 1 base, leaving 21 bases between the germline ends. The length of the CDR3 is 18 residues. CDR3: CASSFPQGTEYVQETQYF. As DNA, the CDR3 is TGTGCCAGCAGTTTCCCCCAGGGGACGGAATACGTCCAAGAGACCCAGTACTTC.

The chain employs TRBV6-5 and TRBJ1-1; D perhaps matches TRBD1 (5 bases). There are 15 residues in the CDR3. Germline loops: CDR1 MNHEY, CDR2 SVGAGI. V was shortened by 5 bases and J by 5 bases, with 18 bases between the two germline ends. The CDR3 DNA reads TGTGCCAGCAGTCCCCTCTCGGGGGGTCAAACTGAAGCTTTCTTT. Amino acid sequence: CASSPLSGGQTEAFF.

The chain couples TRBV19 to TRBJ1-1; 9 nucleotides align to TRBD1. The CDR3 contains 16 residues. Germline V lookup: CDR1 LNHDA, CDR2 SQIVND (reference sequence). After removal of 5 bases from V and 3 bases from J, the junction contained 10 bases not matched to a gene. The CDR3 region is CASSSRDRVGDTEAFF. The CDR3 DNA follows: TGTGCCAGTAGTTCACGGGACAGGGTGGGGGACACTGAAGCTTTCTTT.

The rearrangement links TRBV2 to TRBJ1-5; 8 positions agree with TRBD1. The V and J ends lost 6 bases and 4 bases, in that order; junction bases with no gene match: 11. Germline CDR1 reads SNHLY; CDR2 reads FYNNEI. The CDR3 is 16 residues long. CDR3 amino acids: CASRPHDGQGNQPQHF. For the CDR3, the DNA is TGTGCCAGCAGGCCCCACGATGGACAGGGAAATCAGCCCCAGCATTTT. Using reference TRBV2 and TRBJ1-5 for the parts outside the CDR3, the full variable domain is EPEVTQTPSHQVTQMGQEVILRCVPISNHLYFYWYRQILGQKVEFLVSFYNNEISEKSEIFDDQFSVERPDGSNFTLKIRSTKLEDSAMYFCASRPHDGQGNQPQHFGDGTRLSIL.

There are a few counts of this clone. The genes are TRBV7-2 and TRBJ1-6, with TRBD1 identical over 7 bases. There are 13 residues in the CDR3. The V segment lost 7 bases and the J segment 10 bases; nucleotides outside the gene matches: 7. The germline gives CDR1 SGHTA, CDR2 FQGNSA. Written as DNA, the CDR3 is TGTGCCAGCAATAGACAGGGAGAATCACCCCTCCACTTT. Protein: CASNRQGESPLHF.

The chain couples TRBV5-5 to TRBJ2-7, with 7 bases lining up with TRBD1. This CDR3 has 15 amino acids. V was clipped by 3 bases and J by 3 bases; unmatched bases: 9. Germline lookup yields CDR1 SGHKS and CDR2 YYEKEE (reference sequence). The CDR3 sequence is CASSSRTGAFYEQYF. The CDR3 region has the DNA TGTGCCAGCAGCTCCAGGACAGGAGCCTTCTACGAGCAGTACTTC.

J is TRBJ2-7 and V is TRBV6-6, with 11 bases aligning to TRBD2. CDR3 length: 16 residues. The germline CDR1 and CDR2 sequences are MNHNY and SVGAGI (reference sequence). V was clipped by 0 bases and J by 3 bases; unmatched bases: 4. CDR3 sequence: CASSYSKLAGVYEQYF. CDR3 nucleotide sequence: TGTGCCAGCAGTTACTCGAAACTAGCGGGAGTCTACGAGCAGTACTTC.

This chain links TRBV5-6 with TRBJ1-5; D uncertain. CDR3 length: 12 residues. Trimming pared 3 bases from V and 8 bases from J, leaving 9 bases between. Germline V lookup: CDR1 SGHDT, CDR2 YYEEEE. The CDR3 is CASSSLGEPQHF. In nucleotides, the CDR3 is TGTGCCAGCAGCTCACTCGGAGAGCCCCAGCATTTT.

This chain uses TRBV28 with TRBJ1-2; D ambiguous. Per the germline V gene, CDR1 is MDHEN and CDR2 is SYDVKM. This CDR3 has 15 amino acids. The germline V and J ends were trimmed by 3 bases and 4 bases, with 15 bases remaining between them. The CDR3, as DNA: TGTGCCAGCAGTTTGATCTCAGGCAGGCCCTATGGCTACACCTTC. As protein: CASSLISGRPYGYTF.

The rearrangement joins TRBV5-1 to TRBJ2-3, with TRBD2 matching 9 bases. The germline CDR1 and CDR2 sequences are SGHRS and YFSETQ. J gave up 2 bases and V 2 bases, and 3 bases lay outside the gene matches. The CDR3 has 15 amino acids. The CDR3 coding sequence is TGCGCCAGCAGCTTCAGCGGGAGGCTCACAGATACGCAGTATTTT. Encoded protein: CASSFSGRLTDTQYF.

The rearrangement uses TRBV19 and TRBJ1-2; 8 bases fit TRBD1. Germline V gene lookup returns CDR1 LNHDA and CDR2 SQIVND (reference sequence). The CDR3 has 16 amino acids. Trimming removed 9 bases from V and 4 bases from J; junction bases left unmatched: 16. The CDR3 reads CASRQSGQGLGYGYTF. The CDR3 region has the DNA TGTGCCAGCCGCCAGAGCGGACAGGGATTGGGCTATGGCTACACCTTC.

The chain employs TRBV30 and TRBJ1-2; TRBD1 is a possible D gene (5 bases). Germline V CDR1 and CDR2: GTSNPN, SVGIG (reference sequence). Trimming left V 1 base short and J 0 bases short, with 12 bases between. The CDR3 runs 15 residues. CDR3 coding DNA: TGTGCCTGGAGTGCCGCCGGGGGTTCTAACTATGGCTACACCTTC. Amino acids: CAWSAAGGSNYGYTF. The whole variable domain, filled in from reference TRBV30 and TRBJ1-2, reads SQTIHQWPATLVQPVGSPLSLECTVEGTSNPNLYWYRQAAGRGLQLLFYSVGIGQISSEVPQNLSASRPQDRQFILSSKKLLLSDSGFYLCAWSAAGGSNYGYTFGSGTRLTVV.

The rearrangement uses TRBV7-9 and TRBJ2-4, with D possibly matching TRBD2 (5 bases). Germline-derived CDR1 and CDR2 are SEHNR and FQNEAQ (reference sequence). The length of the CDR3 is 14 residues. The V end was cut by 3 bases, the J end by 6 bases, with 12 bases between. CDR3 amino acids: CASSLSGDINIQYF. In DNA, the CDR3 is TGTGCCAGCAGCTTGAGCGGAGACATAAACATTCAGTACTTC.

The chain is built from TRBV19 and TRBJ2-1, with a tentative D call TRBD1 (5 bases). CDR1 and CDR2 (germline): LNHDA, SQIVND (reference sequence). Deletions cut 6 bases from V and 8 bases from J, with 17 bases between. CDR3 length: 14 amino acids. CDR3 region: CASSPPSGPHEQFF. The CDR3 nucleotides are TGTGCCAGTAGCCCTCCTTCAGGGCCCCATGAGCAGTTCTTC.

The rearrangement joins TRBV7-9 to TRBJ1-2; maybe TRBD1 (6 bases). Germline loops: CDR1 SEHNR, CDR2 FQNEAQ (reference sequence). The CDR3 runs to 16 residues. With 5 bases removed from V and 0 bases from J, the gap between germline ends came to 16 bases. CDR3 nucleotide sequence: TGTGCCAGCAGCAGTTCATGGACAGCCTCTAACTATGGCTACACCTTC. As protein: CASSSSWTASNYGYTF.

V usage is TRBV4-1 and J usage is TRBJ1-2; D is uncertain. Germline V lookup: CDR1 MGHRA, CDR2 YSYEKL. This CDR3 has 15 amino acids. The V end lost 4 bases, the J end lost 3 bases, and 15 bases lay between the germline ends. Here the CDR3 reads CASSLSTLEYYGYTF. The CDR3 DNA follows: TGCGCCAGCAGCCTATCAACACTAGAGTACTATGGCTACACCTTC.

The chain employs TRBV19 and TRBJ2-1, with D maybe TRBD2 (7 bases). Germline V CDR1 and CDR2: LNHDA, SQIVND (reference sequence). Between the trimmed V and J ends, which lost 9 bases and 4 bases, there was a span of 19 bases. The CDR3 is made up of 15 amino acids. CDR3 sequence: CASRDGGAIYNEQFF. The CDR3 bases are TGTGCCAGCAGAGATGGGGGGGCCATATACAATGAGCAGTTCTTC.